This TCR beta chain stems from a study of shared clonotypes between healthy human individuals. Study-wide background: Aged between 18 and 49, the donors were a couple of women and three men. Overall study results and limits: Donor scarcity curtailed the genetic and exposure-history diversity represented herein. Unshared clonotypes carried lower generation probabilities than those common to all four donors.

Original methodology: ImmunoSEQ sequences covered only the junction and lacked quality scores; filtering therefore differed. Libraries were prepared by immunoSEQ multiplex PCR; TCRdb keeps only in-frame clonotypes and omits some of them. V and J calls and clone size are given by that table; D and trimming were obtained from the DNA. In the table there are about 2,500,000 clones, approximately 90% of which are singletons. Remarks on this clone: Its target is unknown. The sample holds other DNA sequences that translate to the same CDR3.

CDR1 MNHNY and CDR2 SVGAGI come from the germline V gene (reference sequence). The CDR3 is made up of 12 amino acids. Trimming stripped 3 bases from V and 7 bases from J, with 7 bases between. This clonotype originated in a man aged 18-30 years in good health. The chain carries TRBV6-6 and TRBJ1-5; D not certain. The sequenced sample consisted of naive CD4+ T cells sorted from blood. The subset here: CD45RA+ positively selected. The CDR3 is CASSYSGQPQHF. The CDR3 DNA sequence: TGTGCCAGCAGTTATTCGGGGCAGCCCCAGCATTTT.